This TCR beta chain was sequenced in a study of blood T cell repertoires in COVID-19. The overall study: Collection of acute and convalescent COVID-19 samples took place in the United States, Italy and Spain.

Clones were sequenced by immunoSEQ multiplex PCR, and TCRdb holds only the in-frame ones, with some missing. Among about 110,000 clones listed, around 89% were seen once. Sequencing was carried out using peripheral blood. The receptor was isolated from a woman aged 45-65 years with acute or convalescent COVID-19.

CDR3 nucleotides: TGTGCCAGCAGCCACCAGGCAGGGGAGGGTGGCTACACCTTC. Translating it yields CASSHQAGEGGYTF. This chain joins TRBV3-1 (or the pseudogene TRBV3-2) and TRBJ1-2; possible D gene TRBD1, 6 bases. Trimming removed 3 bases at V and 7 bases at J, with 15 bases between. The germline V gene encodes CDR1 LGHDT and CDR2 YNNKEL (reference sequence). The CDR3 length is 14 residues.